Listed below are T cell receptor beta chains from one sample, sequenced in a study of graft-versus-host responses after intestinal transplantation. Sequencing was performed with immunoSEQ multiplex PCR; in TCRdb, only in-frame clones are kept and a portion is missing. The top ten clones hold around 3.5% of a sample with approximately 15,000 clones, over 70% of them seen once. The sample here was ileum tissue, taken 14 days after transplant. Every receptor here comes from a human patient who received an intestinal transplant, so some T cells may come from the graft donor. Each CDR3 is given with its conserved first and last residue. Fields, in order: J gene, D gene, CDR3 length, V gene, clone size, CDR3 protein, CDR3 DNA. D genes are given only for firm matches. Some rows mark clone size as missing; the rest say once, few, many or name a class of expanded clone.

TRBJ1-2 NA 13 TRBV11-2 NA CASSLRTSYGYTF TGTGCCAGCAGCTTGAGGACGTCCTATGGCTACACCTTC
TRBJ2-4 NA 13 TRBV2 NA CASSDPLGNIQYF TGTGCCAGCAGTGACCCACTGGGAAACATTCAGTACTTC
TRBJ2-1 TRBD2 14 TRBV7-2 NA CASSLAGGNNEQFF TGTGCCAGCAGCTTAGCGGGAGGGAACAATGAGCAGTTCTTC
TRBJ2-7 NA 15 TRBV11-2 NA CASSLGPGFSYEQYF TGTGCCAGCAGCTTAGGTCCAGGTTTCTCCTACGAGCAGTACTTC
TRBJ1-2 NA 13 TRBV18 NA CASSPGLNYGYTF TGTGCCAGCTCACCGGGACTCAACTATGGCTACACCTTC
TRBJ1-2 NA 11 TRBV6-5 NA CASMTNYGYTF TGTGCCAGCATGACGAACTATGGCTACACCTTC
TRBJ2-7 TRBD2 15 TRBV15 NA CATRLGALAGTEQYF TGTGCCACCAGACTGGGGGCTCTAGCGGGAACCGAGCAGTACTTC
TRBJ1-2 NA 15 TRBV5-4 NA CASSLDLGQGRGYTF TGTGCCAGCAGCTTGGATTTGGGGCAGGGCCGGGGCTACACCTTC
TRBJ2-2 TRBD2 16 TRBV5-1 NA CASSYRLAGGTGELFF TGCGCCAGCAGCTACCGACTAGCGGGAGGGACCGGGGAGCTGTTTTTT
TRBJ2-1 NA 13 TRBV6-5 NA CASRLGSYNEQFF TGTGCCAGCAGACTGGGCTCCTACAATGAGCAGTTCTTC
TRBJ2-1 NA 13 TRBV18 NA CASSPRMYNEQFF TGTGCCAGCTCACCTCGGATGTACAATGAGCAGTTCTTC
TRBJ1-3 NA 14 TRBV5-1 NA CASSLGELWNHHYF TGCGCCAGCAGCTTGGGGGAGCTCTGGAACCACCACTATTTT
TRBJ2-5 NA 15 TRBV5-1 NA CASSGLDGNQETQYF TGCGCCAGCAGCGGCCTGGACGGGAACCAAGAGACCCAGTACTTC
TRBJ2-7 NA 14 TRBV5-1 NA CASTFGTYKMEQYF TGCGCCAGCACCTTCGGGACTTACAAAATGGAGCAGTACTTC
TRBJ2-7 TRBD2 15 TRBV2 NA CASSPTSGSPYEQYF TGTGCCAGCAGCCCGACTAGCGGGAGTCCCTACGAGCAGTACTTC
TRBJ1-1 NA 11 TRBV29-1 NA CSGEGDTEAFF TGCAGCGGGGAGGGCGACACTGAAGCTTTCTTT
TRBJ2-7 NA 14 TRBV7-6 few CASSLAGSSYEQYF TGTGCCAGCAGCTTAGCCGGCTCCTCCTACGAGCAGTACTTC
TRBJ2-1 NA 16 TRBV10-3 NA CAISDRGGGSYDEQFF TGTGCCATCAGTGATCGAGGGGGCGGGAGTTACGATGAGCAGTTCTTC
TRBJ1-6 NA 12 TRBV12-5 NA CASGFARSPLHF TGTGCTAGTGGTTTCGCAAGGTCACCCCTCCACTTT
TRBJ2-7 TRBD2 16 TRBV7-9 NA CASSLGPASGQYEQYF TGTGCCAGCAGCTTGGGGCCCGCTAGCGGGCAATACGAGCAGTACTTC
TRBJ2-3 NA 16 TRBV6-6 NA CASSYRTGVGTDTQYF TGTGCCAGCAGTTACCGAACCGGGGTGGGCACAGATACGCAGTATTTT
TRBJ2-1 NA 13 TRBV5-1 NA CASSLVGSDEQFF TGCGCCAGCAGCTTGGTCGGGAGCGATGAGCAGTTCTTC
TRBJ2-2 NA 19 TRBV19 NA CASSLPLRLGTANTGELFF TGTGCCAGTAGTCTCCCCCTTCGTTTGGGGACGGCGAACACCGGGGAGCTGTTTTTT
TRBJ2-3 NA 12 TRBV18 NA CASSPTTDTQYF TGTGCCAGCTCTCCTACGACAGATACGCAGTATTTT
TRBJ1-5 NA 18 TRBV7-2 NA CASSDPLDSTYSNQPQHF TGTGCCAGCAGCGACCCCTTGGACAGCACCTATAGCAATCAGCCCCAGCATTTT
TRBJ2-7 TRBD2 15 TRBV19 few CASSIRLAESHEQYF TGTGCCAGTAGTATTAGACTAGCGGAGAGCCACGAGCAGTACTTC